This paragraph covers one TCR beta chain sequence. Its antigen is unknown. This record comes from a study of vaccination and CD4 T cells after COVID-19. Study-level background: Overlapping peptides of the spike proteins of SARS-CoV-2, HCoV-NL63, HCoV-OC43 and HCoV-229E were used for cell stimulation.

The treatment denotes: roughly ten-day PBMC culture with coronavirus spike peptide pools or control peptides (ViraFEST assay). The unexposed donor gave CD4+ T cells before the COVID-19 pandemic (2011-2018). Via ViraFEST, peptide pools expanded antigen-specific T cells before TCR sequencing. Culture of 1.9 million or so PBMCs per well took place with around 10 IU/ml IL-2 and 9 to 10 ug/ml peptide pools. CD4+ T cells from unexposed donors were probed, cells permitting, with SARS-CoV-2 S/N and four cold-coronavirus spikes. Cultured CD4+ T-cell DNA underwent Oncomine TCR Beta short-read sequencing. Cultured CD4+ T cells yielded the extracted genomic DNA. One entry per CDR3 protein results from TCRdb running MiXCR on the PCR reads. In the table there are roughly 10,000 distinct CDR3 sequences, roughly 32% of which are singletons. The sequence was obtained from a human donor in good health. The sequenced material came from CD4+ T cells from blood, cultured in vitro.

The DNA of the CDR3 is TGTGCCAGCAGCCCCCCCGAGGACCAGCCCCAGCATTTT. Protein product: CASSPPEDQPQHF. This sequence joins TRBV28 and TRBJ1-5; no definite D call. The CDR3 length is 13 residues. Germline V lookup: CDR1 MDHEN, CDR2 SYDVKM. Trimming took 6 bases from V and 7 from J, leaving 13 bases between them.